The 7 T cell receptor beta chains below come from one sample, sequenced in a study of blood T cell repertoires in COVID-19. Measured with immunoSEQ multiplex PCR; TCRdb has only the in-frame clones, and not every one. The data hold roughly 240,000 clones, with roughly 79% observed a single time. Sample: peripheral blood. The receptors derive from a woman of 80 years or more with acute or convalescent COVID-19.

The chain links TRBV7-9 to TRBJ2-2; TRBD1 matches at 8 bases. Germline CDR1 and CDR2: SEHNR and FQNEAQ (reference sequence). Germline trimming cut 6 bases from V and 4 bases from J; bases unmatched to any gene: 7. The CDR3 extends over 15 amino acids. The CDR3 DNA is TGTGCCAGCAGACCCGGACAGGGCCGCACCGGGGAGCTGTTTTTT. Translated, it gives CASRPGQGRTGELFF.

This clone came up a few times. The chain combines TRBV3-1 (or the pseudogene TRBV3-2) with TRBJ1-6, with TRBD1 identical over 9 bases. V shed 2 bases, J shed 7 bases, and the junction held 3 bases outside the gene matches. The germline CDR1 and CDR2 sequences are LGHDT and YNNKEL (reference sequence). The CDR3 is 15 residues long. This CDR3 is CASSQYGQGNSPLHF. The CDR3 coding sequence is TGTGCCAGCAGCCAATACGGACAGGGGAATTCACCCCTCCACTTT.

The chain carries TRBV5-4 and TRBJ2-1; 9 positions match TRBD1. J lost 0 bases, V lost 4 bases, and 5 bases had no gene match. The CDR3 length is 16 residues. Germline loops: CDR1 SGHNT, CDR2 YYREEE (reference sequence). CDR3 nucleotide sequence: TGTGCCAGCAGCCCGGGACAGGGATTCTCCTACAATGAGCAGTTCTTC. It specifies CASSPGQGFSYNEQFF.

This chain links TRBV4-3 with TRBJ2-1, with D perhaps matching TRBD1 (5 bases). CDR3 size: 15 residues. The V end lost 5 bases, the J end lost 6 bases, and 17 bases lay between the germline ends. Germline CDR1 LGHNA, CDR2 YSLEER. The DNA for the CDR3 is TGCGCCAGCAGCAAGGTTTTTGGGGCCCTCAATGAGCAGTTCTTC. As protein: CASSKVFGALNEQFF.

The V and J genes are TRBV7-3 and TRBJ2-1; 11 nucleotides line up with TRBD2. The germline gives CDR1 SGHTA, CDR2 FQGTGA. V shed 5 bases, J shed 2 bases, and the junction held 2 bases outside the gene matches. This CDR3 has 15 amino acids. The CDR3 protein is CASSQTSGAYNEQFF. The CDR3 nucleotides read TGTGCCAGCAGCCAGACTAGCGGGGCCTACAATGAGCAGTTCTTC.

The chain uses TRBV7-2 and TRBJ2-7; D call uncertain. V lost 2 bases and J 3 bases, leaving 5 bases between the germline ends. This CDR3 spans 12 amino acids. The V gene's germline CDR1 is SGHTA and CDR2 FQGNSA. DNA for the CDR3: TGTGCCAGCAGCTTATACGGCTACGAGCAGTACTTC. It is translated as CASSLYGYEQYF.

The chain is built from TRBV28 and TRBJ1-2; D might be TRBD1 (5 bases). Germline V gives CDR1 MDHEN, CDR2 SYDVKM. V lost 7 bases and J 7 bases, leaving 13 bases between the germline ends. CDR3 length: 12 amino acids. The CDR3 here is CASTQEYSGYTF. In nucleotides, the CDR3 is TGTGCCAGCACACAGGAGTATAGTGGCTACACCTTC.